This is a list of T cell receptor beta chains from one sample in a study of tumor-infiltrating lymphocytes in localized non-small cell lung cancer. TCRdb's copy holds only in-frame clones and misses some; the assay was immunoSEQ multiplex PCR. This table has around 25,000 clones, roughly 70% appearing once. The material sequenced was lung tumor tissue. These TCRs come from a human donor with non-small cell lung cancer. The CDR3 runs from the conserved cysteine through the conserved F or W. D genes are given only for firm matches. Only part of the rows carry a size: once, few, many, or a class if the clone is expanded.

j_call d_call clone_size v_call cdr3_aa cdr3_nt
TRBJ1-2 - few TRBV30 CAWSVKSAGKGSF TGTGCCTGGAGTGTAAAATCGGCAGGGAAGGGCTCCTTC
TRBJ1-1 - - TRBV4-2 CASSQARAIEAEAFF TGTGCCAGCAGCCAAGCTCGGGCGATAGAGGCTGAAGCTTTCTTT
TRBJ2-5 TRBD2 - TRBV5-1 CASSLGGLAGEETQYF TGCGCCAGCAGCTTGGGGGGACTAGCGGGAGAGGAGACCCAGTACTTC
TRBJ2-7 - - TRBV5-4 CASSPGTSVAYEQYF TGTGCCAGCAGCCCCGGTACCTCAGTAGCCTACGAGCAGTACTTC
TRBJ2-6 TRBD1 - TRBV5-4 CASSLADRVFGANVLTF TGTGCCAGCAGCTTGGCGGACAGGGTCTTTGGGGCCAACGTCCTGACTTTC
TRBJ2-7 TRBD2 few TRBV7-9 CASSLGGTSYHEQYF TGTGCCAGCAGCTTGGGCGGGACTAGCTACCACGAGCAGTACTTC
TRBJ1-1 TRBD1 few TRBV11-1 CASSLRTGRAFF TGTGCCAGCAGCCTGAGGACAGGGCGAGCTTTCTTT
TRBJ1-4 - - TRBV18 CASSPDRSEKLFF TGTGCCAGCTCACCCGACAGGAGTGAAAAACTGTTTTTT
TRBJ2-1 TRBD2 - TRBV5-1 CASSLTSGRSYNEQFF TGCGCCAGCAGCTTGACTAGCGGGCGATCCTACAATGAGCAGTTCTTC
TRBJ1-3 - - TRBV5-5 CASKSGLSGNTIYF TGTGCCAGCAAATCCGGGCTCTCTGGAAACACCATATATTTT
TRBJ2-3 TRBD2 - TRBV29-1 CSGQRTSGYTDTQYF TGCAGCGGTCAACGGACTAGCGGATACACAGATACGCAGTATTTT
TRBJ1-4 - - TRBV2 CASSEAKGGEKLFF TGTGCCAGCAGTGAGGCTAAGGGAGGCGAAAAACTGTTTTTT
TRBJ1-2 TRBD1 - TRBV2 CASRTGVGYGYTF TGTGCCAGCCGGACAGGGGTGGGTTATGGCTACACCTTC
TRBJ1-1 - few TRBV18 CASSPPGLGDTEAFF TGTGCCAGCTCACCACCGGGGCTAGGGGACACTGAAGCTTTCTTT
TRBJ2-2 TRBD2 once TRBV7-7 CASSPRTSANTGELFF TGTGCCAGCAGCCCCCGGACTAGCGCGAACACCGGGGAGCTGTTTTTT
TRBJ2-5 - - TRBV11-3 CASSQGFQETQYF TGTGCCAGCAGCCAGGGCTTCCAAGAGACCCAGTACTTC
TRBJ2-3 - - TRBV7-3 CASSLAASTDTQYF TGTGCCAGCAGCTTAGCTGCTAGCACAGATACGCAGTATTTT
TRBJ2-5 - - TRBV4-3 CASSQGDPRYQETQYF TGCGCCAGCAGCCAAGGGGACCCACGGTACCAAGAGACCCAGTACTTC
TRBJ2-7 - few TRBV18 CASSTSSYEQYF TGTGCCAGCTCGACTAGCTCCTACGAGCAGTACTTC
TRBJ2-1 - few TRBV5-4 CASSLGLDFDEQFF TGTGCCAGCAGCTTGGGACTAGACTTCGATGAGCAGTTCTTC
TRBJ1-1 TRBD1 - TRBV6-1 CASSSGGTGNTEAFF TGTGCCAGCAGCTCAGGGGGCACGGGGAACACTGAAGCTTTCTTT
TRBJ2-5 - - TRBV13 CASSNLGPQETQYF TGTGCCAGCAGCAATCTTGGGCCCCAAGAGACCCAGTACTTC
TRBJ2-7 TRBD1 - TRBV27 CASWDSPYEQYF TGTGCCAGCTGGGACAGTCCGTACGAGCAGTACTTC
TRBJ1-1 - medium-sized TRBV11-2 CASSLGGAGTNTEAFF TGTGCCAGCAGCTTAGGAGGCGCGGGGACTAACACTGAAGCTTTCTTT
TRBJ2-3 - - TRBV2 CASSDLNTQYF TGTGCCAGCAGTGACTTAAATACGCAGTATTTT
TRBJ2-1 TRBD2 - TRBV7-9 CASRTGLASYNEQFF TGTGCCAGCAGAACGGGACTAGCGTCCTACAATGAGCAGTTCTTC
TRBJ1-1 - medium-sized TRBV30 CAWSIGPYTEAFF TGTGCCTGGAGTATAGGACCTTACACTGAAGCTTTCTTT
TRBJ2-7 - - TRBV11-3 CASSLGGGNYEQYF TGTGCCAGCAGCTTAGGAGGGGGAAACTACGAGCAGTACTTC
TRBJ2-3 - - TRBV28 CASRSRAYTDTQYF TGTGCCAGCAGGTCAAGGGCGTATACAGATACGCAGTATTTT
TRBJ1-1 TRBD1 - TRBV27 CASSSYGTGGNEAFF TGTGCCAGCAGTTCGTACGGGACAGGGGGAAATGAAGCTTTCTTT
TRBJ1-3 TRBD1 - TRBV6-5 CASSSGGQGGNTIYF TGTGCCAGCAGTAGCGGGGGACAGGGGGGAAACACCATATATTTT
TRBJ2-1 TRBD1 - TRBV7-9 CASSLTNRDRVDEQFF TGTGCCAGCAGCTTAACAAACCGGGACAGGGTCGATGAGCAGTTCTTC
TRBJ2-4 - - TRBV16 CASSQFNGPLNIQYF TGTGCCAGCAGCCAATTTAACGGGCCGTTGAACATTCAGTACTTC
TRBJ1-5 - medium-sized TRBV4-2 CASSQAVQGANQPQHF TGTGCCAGCAGCCAAGCAGTCCAGGGTGCCAATCAGCCCCAGCATTTT
TRBJ1-5 - - TRBV6-6 CASTEPGNQPQHF TGTGCCAGCACCGAACCAGGGAATCAGCCCCAGCATTTT
TRBJ1-5 - - TRBV7-8 CASSPPREFYQPQHF TGTGCCAGCAGTCCGCCCCGGGAGTTTTATCAGCCCCAGCATTTT
TRBJ2-1 - - TRBV2 CASNGAGENEQFF TGTGCCAGCAACGGGGCAGGGGAAAATGAGCAGTTCTTC
TRBJ2-7 - - TRBV6-8 CASSQWDWNSTYEQYF TGTGCCAGCAGTCAATGGGACTGGAACTCGACCTACGAGCAGTACTTC
TRBJ2-7 TRBD2 - TRBV7-9 CASSLGTSTDEQYF TGTGCCAGCAGCTTAGGGACTAGCACCGACGAGCAGTACTTC
TRBJ1-4 - - TRBV6-9 CASSYSTEKLFF TGTGCCAGCAGTTATTCGACCGAAAAACTGTTTTTT
TRBJ2-1 TRBD2 - TRBV7-2 CASSLGLASYNEQFF TGTGCCAGCAGCCTGGGACTAGCTAGTTACAATGAGCAGTTCTTC
TRBJ1-3 - - TRBV4-3 CASSQDRVSGNTIYF TGCGCCAGCAGCCAAGATAGGGTATCTGGAAACACCATATATTTT
TRBJ1-2 - - TRBV7-2 CASSLSGSRLGGYTF TGTGCCAGCAGCTTATCCGGATCCAGGCTCGGGGGCTACACCTTC
TRBJ1-5 - - TRBV4-1 CASSLGHDNQPQHF TGCGCCAGCAGCCTCGGACATGACAATCAGCCCCAGCATTTT
TRBJ2-1 - - TRBV11-2 CASSLTNHEQFF TGTGCCAGCAGCTTGACTAACCATGAGCAGTTCTTC
TRBJ2-7 TRBD1 - TRBV7-9 CASSRDREKQYF TGTGCCAGCAGCCGGGACAGGGAAAAGCAGTACTTC
TRBJ2-6 TRBD2 - TRBV27 CASTAFASGRIDGANVLTF TGTGCCAGCACTGCCTTTGCTAGCGGGAGAATAGATGGGGCCAACGTCCTGACTTTC
TRBJ2-5 TRBD2 - TRBV5-6 CASSLPGTSGSETQYF TGTGCCAGCAGTTTGCCTGGGACTAGCGGGAGCGAGACCCAGTACTTC
TRBJ1-2 - once TRBV7-2 CASSLVSPGASGYTF TGTGCCAGCAGCTTAGTTTCCCCGGGGGCCAGTGGCTACACCTTC
TRBJ2-1 TRBD2 - TRBV4-1 CASSQEPSGWERANEQFF TGCGCCAGCAGCCAAGAGCCTAGCGGTTGGGAGAGAGCCAATGAGCAGTTCTTC
TRBJ1-3 - - TRBV19 CASSWLDGGLLTHF TGTGCCAGTAGTTGGCTGGACGGCGGATTACTAACGCATTTT
TRBJ2-1 TRBD2 few TRBV7-2 CASSSIAGAYNEQFF TGTGCCAGCAGCTCAATAGCGGGAGCCTACAATGAGCAGTTCTTC
TRBJ2-7 TRBD1 - TRBV6-1 CASTTTGEYEQYF TGTGCCAGCACCACAACAGGGGAGTACGAGCAGTACTTC
TRBJ1-1 - - TRBV7-9 CASSRPGGPTEAFF TGTGCCAGCAGCCGACCGGGGGGGCCCACTGAAGCTTTCTTT